The T cell receptor beta chain described here comes from a study of blood T cells in healthy people across ages. General study points: Investigators viewed diversity estimates from one million T cells as underestimates, the study reported.

A second about 6 to 12 cycle PCR used barcoded and J-beta primers. Each cDNA molecule carried a tag from a template-switch adaptor that contained 12 random nucleotides. TCRdb called the 5' RACE reads again in MiXCR, with one record for every CDR3 protein. The data show approximately 810,000 distinct CDR3 sequences, about 36% seen once. The table lists this clonotype with a few counts. Its specificity is not known. Germline loops: CDR1 SGHTA, CDR2 FQGNSA. V was trimmed by 4 bases and J by 5 bases, leaving 17 bases between them. There are 16 residues in the CDR3. About 10 milliliters of peripheral blood were drawn from each donor into EDTA-treated tubes. Samples had at least 6.5 million PBMCs isolated from them.

The source of this sequence is a man aged 18 to 30 in good health. The chain recombines TRBV7-2 with TRBJ2-2; tentative D call: TRBD2 (6 bases). Sequencing was carried out using blood. The CDR3 sequence: CASSSQTRGGTGELFF. CDR3 DNA: TGTGCCAGCAGCTCCCAGACGCGGGGTGGTACCGGGGAGCTGTTTTTT.